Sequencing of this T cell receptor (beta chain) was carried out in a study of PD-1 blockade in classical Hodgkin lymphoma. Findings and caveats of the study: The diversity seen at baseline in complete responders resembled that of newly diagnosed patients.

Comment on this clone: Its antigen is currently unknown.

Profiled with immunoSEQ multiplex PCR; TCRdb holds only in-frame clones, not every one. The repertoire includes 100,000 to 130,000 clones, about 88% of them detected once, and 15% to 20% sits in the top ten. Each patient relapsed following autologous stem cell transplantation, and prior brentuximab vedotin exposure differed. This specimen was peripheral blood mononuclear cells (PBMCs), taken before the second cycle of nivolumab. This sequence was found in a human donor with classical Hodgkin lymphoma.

The CDR3 loop reads CASSQGPPTQYF. As DNA, the CDR3 is TGTGCCAGCAGCCAGGGACCACCAACGCAGTATTTT. The chain is built from TRBV6-5 and TRBJ2-3, with D possibly called TRBD1 or TRBD2 (5 bases each). CDR1 is MNHEY, CDR2 SVGAGI, per germline. Trimming pared 6 bases from V and 9 bases from J, leaving 13 bases between. The CDR3 has 12 amino acids.